This T cell receptor (beta chain) is drawn from a study of T cell responses to AZD1222 COVID-19 vaccine (dated by TCRdb to 2020 to 2022). A note on the overall study: TCR sequencing was performed for roughly 250 trial participants, of whom around 210 were given two doses of AZD1222 and about 25 were given two doses of MenACWY control vaccine. Enrollment into the trials was organized by age into subgroups of 18-55, 56-69 and 70-plus years, and those subgroups contained roughly 140, 27 and 60 TCR-sequenced participants, respectively.

The time point tag for this specimen amounts to: baseline before first vaccination. The label giving this sample's treatment or condition can be read as: meningococcal conjugate vaccine given as trial control. Vaccinee samples were obtained from the UK trials COV001 and COV002, which included a single-blind randomized controlled phase 2/3 trial of AZD1222 (ChAdOx1 nCoV-19) in healthy adults. For TCRbeta chain sequencing, PBMC samples were collected from trial participants at day 0 and at day 28 after the second dose. The research as a whole found: Conclusions about previously exposed vaccinees were limited because only six AZD1222 recipients were SARS-CoV-2 seropositive at baseline. The 56-69-year group was small, and its depth increase did not reach significance, likely because of low power. After two AZD1222 doses, spike-specific TCR breadth and depth were significantly higher than at day 0 and than in MenACWY recipients. Epitopes outside the regions mutated in the B.1.351 and B.1.1.7 variants were reportedly recognized by nearly half of the unique spike-specific TCRs. No day 14 peak-response samples were available, so repertoires were characterized only after the peak T cell response. Participants were mostly white British, with more females than males. The authors suggested clonal diversity may have been underestimated. The whole spike protein was spanned by vaccine-associated CD4 TCRs, and dominant responses were seen in regions 160-218 and 743-854.

Note on this clone: The antigen this receptor binds is unknown. No much larger clone exists at a distance of one base, and base qualities are not known.

The CDR3 regions of human TCRbeta chains were analyzed by immunosequencing. The authors' analysis ran thus. Repertoire TCRs were matched against a reference library of SARS-CoV-2-specific TCRs generated with the MIRA antigen-specificity platform. Breadth was defined as the fraction of unique TCRs that were SARS-CoV-2-associated. Depth was defined as the fraction of total T cells that were SARS-CoV-2-associated. Using the MIRA data, each spike-specific TCR was assigned both to the spike region to which the TCR was reactive and to a CD4 or CD8 class. Log10-transformed breadth and depth values were compared by one-way ANOVA with Sidak's multiple comparisons tests. TCRdb retrieved this table from immuneACCESS and kept in-frame rearrangements only. Not all clones are present; in checked studies, unresolved V genes account for under half, and no reason is known for the remainder. The V and J calls and clone size come from that table; D and trimming were worked out from the DNA. The sample records some 150,000 clones, 92% of which are singletons. The top ten hold around 4.6% of the sample.

The junction shows trimming of 4 bases on V and 8 bases on J, plus 6 bases between the germline ends. Via the germline V gene, CDR1 is SQVTM and CDR2 ANQGSEA. From cysteine to phenylalanine, the CDR3 is 10 amino acids long. This entry keeps only the CDR3 DNA: 30 bases, framed from base 1. The chain is assembled from TRBV29-1 and TRBJ1-5, with the D segment identity uncertain. The receptor's source is an adult in good health. Sequencing was performed on peripheral blood, taken on day 0 of MenACWY control vaccination. The DNA sequence is TGCAGCGTTGGTGGGGAGCCCCAGCATTTT. It specifies CSVGGEPQHF. Supplemented by the reference TRBV29-1 and TRBJ1-5 proteins around the CDR3, the complete variable domain is SAVISQKPSRDICQRGTSLTIQCQVDSQVTMMFWYRQQPGQSLTLIATANQGSEATYESGFVIDKFPISRPNLTFSTLTVSNMSPEDSSIYLCSVGGEPQHFGDGTRLSIL.